This record looks at one TCR beta chain sequence and its context. This specimen comes from a study of cytomegalovirus exposure and HLA in healthy donors. A multiplex PCR was run with 60 Vbeta primers and 13 Jbeta primers. Original handling: Later, an analysis found 75 million to 100 million unique TCR beta chains, and 9.5 million to 12 million of these were shared. The protocol was immunoSEQ multiplex PCR, while the TCRdb copy is restricted to in-frame clones and leaves out a portion. The V and J calls and clone size come from that table; D and trimming were worked out from the DNA. This sample has roughly 100,000 clones, with approximately 70% found just once. Germline V gene data show CDR1 as MRHNA and CDR2 as SNTAGT. With V trimmed by 0 bases and J by 6 bases, 5 bases remained unmatched. The CDR3 runs to 17 residues.

The receptor's source is a man in his thirties or forties in good health and CMV-seronegative. This chain links TRBV6-4 with TRBJ2-2; 12 bases are shared with TRBD2. The sample taken for sequencing was PBMCs. CDR3 in DNA: TGTGCCAGCAGTGACTCTCTAGCGGGAGGGCCGTCCGGGGAGCTGTTTTTT. It codes for CASSDSLAGGPSGELFF.